This T cell receptor beta chain was retrieved from a study of blood T cell repertoires in COVID-19. Generated by immunoSEQ multiplex PCR, the TCRdb table keeps only in-frame clones and is missing some. The sample lists 50,000 to 70,000 clones, roughly two thirds seen once, with around half in the top ten. This clone was counted a single time. The CDR3 runs to 15 residues. Germline CDR1 KGHDR, CDR2 SFDVKD. The ends lost 5 bases at V and 3 bases at J; junction bases unmatched: 4. The chain joins TRBV24-1 to TRBJ2-5, with 11 bases fitting TRBD2. This TCR was recovered from a woman in her sixties or seventies who had been exposed to COVID-19. The sequenced sample consisted of PBMCs or T cells enriched from blood (not recorded which). The CDR3 reads CATSASGLAEETQYF. Here the CDR3 DNA reads TGTGCCACCAGTGCTTCGGGACTAGCGGAAGAGACCCAGTACTTC.